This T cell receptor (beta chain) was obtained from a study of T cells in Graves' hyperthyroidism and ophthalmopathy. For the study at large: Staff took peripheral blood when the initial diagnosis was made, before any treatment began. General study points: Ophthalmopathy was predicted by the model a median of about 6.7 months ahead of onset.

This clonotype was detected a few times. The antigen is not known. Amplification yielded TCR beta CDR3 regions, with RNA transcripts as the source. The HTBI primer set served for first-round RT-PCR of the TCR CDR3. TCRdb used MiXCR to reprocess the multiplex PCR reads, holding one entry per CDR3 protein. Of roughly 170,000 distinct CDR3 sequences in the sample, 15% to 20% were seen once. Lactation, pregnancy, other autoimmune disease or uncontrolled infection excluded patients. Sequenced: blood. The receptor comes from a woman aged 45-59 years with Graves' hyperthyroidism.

The chain's CDR3 is CASSQELPLSGGRTDTQYF. The CDR3 region has the DNA TGTGCCAGCAGCCAAGAGTTACCCCTTAGCGGGGGCCGCACAGATACGCAGTATTTT. The chain links TRBV4-2 to TRBJ2-3, with TRBD2 matching 9 bases. Germline assignment: CDR1 LGHNA and CDR2 YNFKEQ. There are 19 residues in the CDR3. Germline trimming cut 0 bases from V and 1 base from J; bases unmatched to any gene: 11.